The 24 T cell receptor beta chains listed next were all sequenced from one sample in a study of blood T cell repertoires in COVID-19 (dated by TCRdb to the early 2020s). The library was produced with the immunoSEQ multiplex PCR assay. The source is immuneACCESS, and TCRdb retained only in-frame sequences with V and J called. Part of the clones is not carried over; for the studies checked, unresolved V genes explain less than half of this, and the remainder is unexplained. This sample holds more than 250,000 clones; roughly 85% were observed only once. The ten largest clones take up approximately 5% of the sample. The sample taken for sequencing was PBMCs or T cells enriched from blood (not recorded which). These receptors all come from a man aged 35 to 55 who had been exposed to COVID-19.

This sequence joins TRBV7-9 and TRBJ2-1; D not resolved. Germline V gene data show CDR1 as SEHNR and CDR2 as FQNEAQ (reference sequence). The CDR3 contains 15 residues. With 0 bases removed from V and 5 bases from J, the gap between germline ends came to 11 bases. The CDR3 here is CASSLAVSIHNEQFF. Written as DNA, the CDR3 is TGTGCCAGCAGCTTAGCTGTTAGTATCCACAATGAGCAGTTCTTC.

This clone has only a few counts. This rearrangement joins TRBV7-9 to TRBJ1-4; no definite D call. This CDR3 has 17 residues. V was shortened by 2 bases and J by 0 bases, with 13 bases between the two germline ends. Germline V gene data show CDR1 as SEHNR and CDR2 as FQNEAQ (reference sequence). The DNA for the CDR3 is TGTGCCAGCAGCTTAAAAGTGGGAGTTACAACTAATGAAAAACTGTTTTTT. Protein sequence: CASSLKVGVTTNEKLFF.

The chain recombines TRBV10-1 with TRBJ2-1; 10 bases are a match to TRBD2. V lost 5 bases to trimming and J lost 6 bases; unmatched junction nucleotides: 13. The CDR3 runs to 17 residues. Germline-derived CDR1 and CDR2 are WNHNN and SYGVQD (reference sequence). CDR3 region: CASSSDEAGGMGNEQFF. Here the CDR3 DNA reads TGCGCCAGCAGTTCGGACGAAGCGGGAGGGATGGGCAATGAGCAGTTCTTC.

This chain joins TRBV30 and TRBJ1-4; D call uncertain. Trimming shortened V by 3 bases and J by 8 bases, and 25 bases separated the two germline ends. Germline CDR1 GTSNPN, CDR2 SVGIG (reference sequence). This CDR3 comprises 17 residues. The CDR3 reads CAWRRTPERGSREKLFF. CDR3 bases: TGTGCCTGGAGACGTACCCCCGAACGGGGTAGCCGCGAAAAACTGTTTTTT.

The chain is built from TRBV10-2 and TRBJ2-7; 10 bases agree with TRBD2. Germline V gene sequence: CDR1 WSHSY, CDR2 SAAADI. The trim removed 9 bases at V and 3 bases at J, leaving 8 bases unmatched. This CDR3 is built from 14 residues. The chain's CDR3 is CASTPAGGGYEQYF. CDR3 coding DNA: TGCGCCAGTACACCAGCGGGAGGGGGCTACGAGCAGTACTTC.

This chain joins TRBV7-3 and TRBJ2-1, with D hard to call. V was trimmed by 0 bases and J by 10 bases, leaving 16 bases between them. The CDR3 extends over 15 amino acids. Germline CDR1 is SGHTA and CDR2 is FQGTGA. The CDR3 nucleotides are TGTGCCAGCAGCTTAACGCCTGACGGGTTAGGCGAGCAGTTCTTC. It is translated as CASSLTPDGLGEQFF.

A note on this clone: This sample also contains other DNA sequences that code for the same CDR3. The V and J genes are TRBV19 and TRBJ1-5; perhaps TRBD1 as D (6 bases). This CDR3 is 14 amino acids long. V lost 3 bases, J lost 0 bases, and 6 bases lay in between. Germline-derived CDR1 and CDR2 are LNHDA and SQIVND (reference sequence). CDR3 coding DNA: TGTGCCAGTAGTATCAGGGGTAGCAATCAGCCCCAGCATTTT. This codes for CASSIRGSNQPQHF.

The sample holds a few counts of this clone. This chain joins TRBV7-9 and TRBJ2-7, with 9 bases fitting TRBD2. CDR3 length equals 14 residues. The trim removed 3 bases at V and 3 bases at J, leaving 3 bases unmatched. Germline CDR1 is SEHNR and CDR2 is FQNEAQ (reference sequence). The CDR3 nucleotides read TGTGCCAGCAGCTTTGGCGGGAGGGGCTACGAGCAGTACTTC. Its translation: CASSFGGRGYEQYF. The whole variable domain, remainder taken from reference TRBV7-9 and TRBJ2-7, is DTGVSQNPRHKITKRGQNVTFRCDPISEHNRLYWYRQTLGQGPEFLTYFQNEAQLEKSRLLSDRFSAERPKGSFSTLEIQRTEQGDSAMYLCASSFGGRGYEQYFGPGTRLTVT.

V usage is TRBV7-9 and J usage is TRBJ2-1; possible D gene TRBD1, 6 bases. Deletions cut 3 bases from V and 8 bases from J, with 14 bases between. Looked up from germline, CDR1 is SEHNR and CDR2 is FQNEAQ (reference sequence). This CDR3 is 14 amino acids long. The CDR3 DNA sequence: TGTGCCAGCAGCTTGTGGGTGGGGGCGGATGAGCAGTTCTTC. Translation: CASSLWVGADEQFF.

This clone has only a few counts. The rearrangement uses TRBV2 and TRBJ1-6; 9 nucleotides line up with TRBD1. The V segment lost 6 bases and the J segment 16 bases; nucleotides outside the gene matches: 16. Germline loops: CDR1 SNHLY, CDR2 FYNNEI. This CDR3 is built from 15 residues. This CDR3 reads CASREPGTGLLPLHF. The DNA for the CDR3 is TGTGCCAGCAGGGAACCGGGGACAGGGTTGCTGCCTCTCCACTTT.

The chain employs TRBV18 and TRBJ1-3; no reliable D call. CDR1 is KGHSH, CDR2 LQKENI, per germline. CDR3 length equals 13 residues. The V end was cut by 6 bases, the J end by 6 bases, with 12 bases between. The CDR3 bases are TGTGCCAGCTCCGGGAACAGCGAAAACACCATATATTTT. It codes for CASSGNSENTIYF.

The chain couples TRBV29-1 to TRBJ1-1, with D unresolved. The germline gives CDR1 SQVTM, CDR2 ANQGSEA. The ends were cut back, 0 bases at V and 1 base at J, with 12 bases in the middle. The CDR3 runs 15 residues. CDR3: CSVEEGSRQNTEAFF. The CDR3 DNA sequence: TGCAGCGTTGAAGAGGGGAGCAGGCAGAACACTGAAGCTTTCTTT.

This chain connects TRBV3-1 (or the pseudogene TRBV3-2) to TRBJ1-4; 7 nucleotides match TRBD1. The length of the CDR3 is 15 residues. Germline V CDR1 and CDR2: LGHDT, YNNKEL (reference sequence). Trimming took 2 bases from V and 1 from J; bases not matched to a gene: 1. CDR3 DNA: TGTGCCAGCAGCCAAAGGGGGCTAACTAATGAAAAACTGTTTTTT. Encoded protein: CASSQRGLTNEKLFF.

The chain recombines TRBV11-1 with TRBJ2-5; D might be TRBD1 (5 bases). CDR1 is SGHAT and CDR2 is FQDESV in the germline V gene (reference sequence). The CDR3 totals 16 residues. V was pared by 5 bases and J by 0 bases, with 16 bases between. DNA of the CDR3: TGTGCCAGCAGCATCCGTGGACACCAGTACCAAGAGACCCAGTACTTC. Protein product: CASSIRGHQYQETQYF.

Points on this clone: A read error may produce the germline difference seen at one junction end. This chain joins TRBV7-7 and TRBJ2-2, with 7 bases aligning to TRBD2. The CDR3 contains 16 residues. Germline CDR1 and CDR2: SSHAT and FNYEAQ (reference sequence). As DNA, the CDR3 is TGTGCTAGCAGCTTAGGGGAGGGTCGGTTCACCGGGGAGCTGTTTTTT. Its protein is CASSLGEGRFTGELFF.

The genes are TRBV12-3 or TRBV12-4 and TRBJ2-7, with a weak D call TRBD1 (5 bases). Deletions cut 6 bases from V and 4 bases from J, with 10 bases between. The CDR3 totals 12 residues. The CDR3 spells CASSQTAYEQYF. In nucleotides, the CDR3 is TGTGCCAGCAGCCAGACAGCTTACGAGCAGTACTTC.

In this sample, this clone turned up a few times. The rearrangement uses TRBV6-5 and TRBJ1-6; D is unclear. CDR3 length: 13 amino acids. V lost 2 bases and J 9 bases, leaving 8 bases between the germline ends. The germline V gene encodes CDR1 MNHEY and CDR2 SVGAGI. Here the CDR3 DNA reads TGTGCCAGCAGTTACGGTTCGGGTTCACCCCTCCACTTT. As protein: CASSYGSGSPLHF.

V and J are TRBV3-1 (or the pseudogene TRBV3-2) and TRBJ2-7; TRBD2 agrees at 11 bases. Germline V CDR1 and CDR2: LGHDT, YNNKEL (reference sequence). The CDR3 covers 18 residues. The V gene end was trimmed by 4 bases and the J gene end by 4 bases; junction bases not matched to a gene: 15. The CDR3 reads CASSPGQESSGRAYEQYF. CDR3 nucleotide sequence: TGTGCCAGCAGCCCGGGGCAGGAGAGTAGCGGGAGGGCTTACGAGCAGTACTTC.

The chain has TRBV30 and TRBJ1-3; no firm D call. The V end was cut by 5 bases, the J end by 4 bases, with 18 bases between. The CDR3 length is 15 residues. Germline V gene lookup returns CDR1 GTSNPN and CDR2 SVGIG (reference sequence). The CDR3 nucleotides read TGTGCCTGGCAGGTTAGAGACCGGATCGGAAACACCATATATTTT. It specifies CAWQVRDRIGNTIYF.

The V and J genes are TRBV27 and TRBJ2-7; D not certain. Trimming took 3 bases from V and 2 from J, leaving 8 bases between them. The CDR3 totals 13 residues. The germline V gene encodes CDR1 MNHEY and CDR2 SMNVEV (reference sequence). For the CDR3, the DNA is TGTGCCAGCAGTTTGGCGACTCCCTACGAGCAGTACTTC. It translates to CASSLATPYEQYF.

V and J are TRBV5-4 and TRBJ2-5; 15 nucleotides align to TRBD2. Germline CDR1 reads SGHNT; CDR2 reads YYREEE (reference sequence). V shed 5 bases and J 4 bases; nucleotides not matched to a gene: 12. The CDR3 length is 18 residues. The CDR3 coding sequence is TGTGCCAGCAGTGACGGACTAGCGGGAGGGAAGGGCCTAGAGACCCAGTACTTC. Its protein product is CASSDGLAGGKGLETQYF.

This chain joins TRBV5-4 and TRBJ2-1; D remains ambiguous. Trimming removed 4 bases at V and 6 bases at J, with 8 bases between. In germline, CDR1 is SGHNT, CDR2 YYREEE (reference sequence). This CDR3 comprises 12 residues. CDR3 in amino acids: CASSPGPNEQFF. The CDR3 DNA reads as TGTGCCAGCAGCCCGGGTCCCAATGAGCAGTTCTTC.

This rearrangement joins TRBV14 to TRBJ2-1, with TRBD2 matching 8 bases. From germline, CDR1 is SGHDN and CDR2 FVKESK. J was trimmed by 5 bases and V by 0 bases; bases with no gene match: 15. This CDR3 is built from 19 residues. The CDR3 nucleotides are TGTGCCAGCAGCCAAGATAGGAGTAGGGCTAGCGGGCCGCACAATGAGCAGTTCTTC. It translates to CASSQDRSRASGPHNEQFF.

This chain joins TRBV19 and TRBJ1-5, with D possibly TRBD1 on 6 matching bases. V was clipped by 1 base and J by 3 bases, with 7 bases between them. CDR1 is LNHDA, CDR2 SQIVND, per germline (reference sequence). This CDR3 region has 14 residues. This CDR3 is CASSIGGHNQPQHF. Written as DNA, the CDR3 is TGTGCCAGTAGTATAGGGGGGCACAATCAGCCCCAGCATTTT.